These 11 T cell receptor beta chains share one sample of origin, sequenced in a study of CD8 T cells in ankylosing spondylitis. TCRdb processed the 5' RACE reads anew with MiXCR; each CDR3 protein has one entry. The data hold 310,000 or so distinct CDR3 sequences, with around 19% observed a single time. The sample was blood, either unsorted or a sorted T cell fraction (not recorded which). The source is a male donor with ankylosing spondylitis or in good health (not recorded which).

This chain connects TRBV6-2 or TRBV6-3 to TRBJ2-2, with D perhaps assigned TRBD1 or TRBD2 (5 bases each). The V gene's germline CDR1 is MNHEY and CDR2 SVGEGT. The CDR3 runs to 15 residues. The V and J ends lost 6 bases and 6 bases respectively, with 17 bases between them. The CDR3 bases are TGTGCCAGCAGCCGAAGAACTCTGGGGGCCGGGGAGCTGTTTTTT. Encoded protein: CASSRRTLGAGELFF.

The genes are TRBV3-1 and TRBJ1-1; the D is unclear. CDR1 and CDR2 (germline): LGHDT, YNNKEL (reference sequence). This CDR3 region has 15 residues. Deletions cut 6 bases from V and 1 base from J, with 15 bases between. The CDR3 region is CASSSYRTENTEAFF. The CDR3 nucleotides are TGTGCCAGCAGTTCGTATCGTACAGAGAACACTGAAGCTTTCTTT.

This clonotype appeared a few times. V is TRBV7-9 and J is TRBJ2-5; D is unresolved. The V gene lost 1 base and the J gene lost 5 bases, with 8 bases spanning the gap. This CDR3 is 13 amino acids long. Germline CDR1 SEHNR, CDR2 FQNEAQ (reference sequence). CDR3 sequence reads: CASSLGSSETQYF. As DNA, the CDR3 is TGTGCCAGCAGCTTAGGCTCCTCGGAGACCCAGTACTTC.

This rearrangement joins TRBV5-1 to TRBJ2-2, with D uncertain. The V end lost 0 bases, the J end lost 8 bases, and 11 bases lay between the germline ends. The length of the CDR3 is 14 residues. Germline values: CDR1 SGHRS, CDR2 YFSETQ. This CDR3 is CASSLAIPSGELFF. CDR3 DNA sequence: TGCGCCAGCAGCTTGGCCATCCCTTCGGGGGAGCTGTTTTTT. Using reference TRBV5-1 and TRBJ2-2 for the parts outside the CDR3, the full variable domain is KAGVTQTPRYLIKTRGQQVTLSCSPISGHRSVSWYQQTPGQGLQFLFEYFSETQRNKGNFPGRFSGRQFSNSRSEMNVSTLELGDSALYLCASSLAIPSGELFFGEGSRLTVL.

This chain joins TRBV6-1 and TRBJ1-6; D ambiguous. The V gene's germline CDR1 is MNHNS and CDR2 SASEGT. V lost 8 bases to trimming and J lost 3 bases, with 8 bases between them. The CDR3 contains 13 residues. This CDR3 reads CASSPDYNSPLHF. The CDR3 nucleotides are TGTGCCAGCTCCCCGGACTATAATTCACCCCTCCACTTT.

Note on this clonotype: Since no conserved phenylalanine or tryptophan closes the CDR3, a read error is the likely cause. The J gene is TRBJ1-6, the V gene TRBV29-1; 7 bases align to TRBD1. Looked up from germline, CDR1 is SQVTM and CDR2 is ANQGSEA. The length of the CDR3 is 13 residues. Trimming removed 6 bases from V and 7 bases from J; junction bases left unmatched: 6. The CDR3 nucleotides are TGCAGCGTGAAGACAGGGTCCAATTCACCCCTCCACCTT. Translation gives CSVKTGSNSPLHL.

V and J are TRBV5-1 and TRBJ1-3; 9 bases align to TRBD1. CDR3 length: 17 amino acids. CDR1 SGHRS and CDR2 YFSETQ come from the germline V gene. Trimming at V came to 4 bases and at J to 2 bases, leaving 10 bases not matched to a gene. This chain's CDR3 is CASSHRSGTGTGNTIYF. CDR3 coding DNA: TGCGCCAGCAGCCACCGATCCGGGACAGGGACTGGAAACACCATATATTTT. Full variable domain (remainder filled in from reference TRBV5-1 and TRBJ1-3): KAGVTQTPRYLIKTRGQQVTLSCSPISGHRSVSWYQQTPGQGLQFLFEYFSETQRNKGNFPGRFSGRQFSNSRSEMNVSTLELGDSALYLCASSHRSGTGTGNTIYFGEGSWLTVV.

Written as DNA, the CDR3 is TGCGCCAGCAGCCCAGGGACTAGCGGGGGGGCCTTAACAGATACGCAGTATTTT. The encoded protein is CASSPGTSGGALTDTQYF. The gene calls are TRBV5-1 and TRBJ2-3, with 16 bases aligning to TRBD2. V trimming: 4 bases; J trimming: 3 bases; junction bases outside the gene matches: 8. Germline V lookup: CDR1 SGHRS, CDR2 YFSETQ. This CDR3 comprises 18 residues.

CDR3 coding DNA: TGTGCCAGCAGTGAAAGGACAGGTTATAGCAATCAGCCCCAGCATTTT. Translated, it gives CASSERTGYSNQPQHF. The rearrangement uses TRBV6-1 and TRBJ1-5; 7 bases fit TRBD1. V shed 2 bases, J shed 0 bases, and the junction held 4 bases outside the gene matches. CDR1 and CDR2 from the germline V gene are MNHNS and SASEGT. The CDR3 is made up of 16 amino acids.

This clonotype was recorded at least ten times. The chain employs TRBV9 and TRBJ2-1, with D possibly TRBD2 on 6 matching bases. Germline V gene sequence: CDR1 SGDLS, CDR2 YYNGEE. The CDR3 sequence is 15 residues long. V was shortened by 2 bases and J by 7 bases, with 16 bases between the two germline ends. The CDR3 loop reads CASSVGTLGRNEQFF. In DNA form, the CDR3 reads TGTGCCAGCAGCGTCGGGACTTTAGGTCGTAATGAGCAGTTCTTC.

V gene TRBV5-1 combines with J gene TRBJ2-7; the match to TRBD1 covers 8 bases. CDR1 is SGHRS, CDR2 YFSETQ, per germline. V lost 3 bases and J lost 6; bases outside the gene matches: 14. The CDR3 is 16 residues long. The CDR3: CASSSPDRVWTCEQYV. The CDR3, as DNA: TGCGCCAGCAGCTCGCCGGACAGGGTCTGGACCTGCGAGCAGTACGTC.